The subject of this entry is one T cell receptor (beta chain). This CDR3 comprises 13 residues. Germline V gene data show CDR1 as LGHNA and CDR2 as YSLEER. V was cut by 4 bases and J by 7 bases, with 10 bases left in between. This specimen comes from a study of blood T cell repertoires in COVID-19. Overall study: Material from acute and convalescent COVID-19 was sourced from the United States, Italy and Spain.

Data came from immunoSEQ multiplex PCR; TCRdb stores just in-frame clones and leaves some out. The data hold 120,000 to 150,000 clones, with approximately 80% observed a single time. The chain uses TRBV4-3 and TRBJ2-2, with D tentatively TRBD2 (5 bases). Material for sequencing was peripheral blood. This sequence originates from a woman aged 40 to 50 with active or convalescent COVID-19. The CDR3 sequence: CASSLIAYGELFF. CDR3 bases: TGCGCCAGCAGCCTTATAGCGTACGGGGAGCTGTTTTTT.